The 7 T cell receptor beta chains in this list originate from one sample, sequenced in a study of spatial heterogeneity in lung cancer. The time point here: blood at routine non-recurrence follow-up after resection. Sequencing was performed on whole RNA extracted from tumor and nontumor lung tissue, or from frozen PBMC, and the material was left unsorted. In TCRdb, the 5' RACE reads were re-called with MiXCR into one record per CDR3 protein. This sample has under 30,000 distinct CDR3 sequences; about 6% occur once, and the top ten carry 22%. The sequencing here drew on PBMCs, taken at follow-up. These receptors all stem from a male donor with early-stage non-small cell lung cancer.

Concerning this clonotype itself: The missing conserved phenylalanine or tryptophan at the end of this CDR3 makes a read error likely. CDR3 DNA sequence: TGCGCCAGCAGCGCCGAGAGGGGCCAAGAGACCCAGTACTCC. Its translation is CASSAERGQETQYS. The chain is built from TRBV5-1 and TRBJ2-5; the D call may be TRBD1 or TRBD2 (5 bases each). CDR1 is SGHRS and CDR2 is YFSETQ in the germline V gene. The CDR3 covers 14 residues. V lost 4 bases to trimming and J lost 1 base, with 11 bases between them.

The chain couples TRBV5-5 to TRBJ2-3, with D perhaps given as TRBD1 or TRBD2 (6 bases each). The germline V and J ends were trimmed by 4 bases and 5 bases, with 23 bases remaining between them. This CDR3 spans 17 amino acids. Germline V gene sequence: CDR1 SGHKS, CDR2 YYEKEE (reference sequence). DNA of the CDR3: TGTGCCAGCAGCCCGGATCGCAGCGGGCAGGGGATAGATACGCAGTATTTT. Its translation: CASSPDRSGQGIDTQYF.

This clonotype came up many times. This chain connects TRBV20-1 to TRBJ2-2; 7 bases map to TRBD1. The CDR3 is made up of 13 amino acids. CDR1 is DFQATT and CDR2 is SNEGSKA in the germline V gene (reference sequence). J gave up 4 bases and V 5 bases, and 4 bases lay outside the gene matches. The CDR3 region is CSAYRGSTGELFF. DNA of the CDR3: TGCAGTGCTTACAGGGGAAGCACCGGGGAGCTGTTTTTT.

Ten or more counts support this clonotype. The CDR3 loop reads CASSPDKETEAFF. In DNA form, the CDR3 reads TGTGCCAGCAGCCCGGACAAGGAAACTGAAGCTTTCTTT. The chain combines TRBV3-2 with TRBJ1-1; TRBD1 was called by the table and not checked on the DNA. TRBV3-2 is a pseudogene. CDR3 length equals 13 residues.

Ten or more counts support this clonotype. V is TRBV6-2 or TRBV6-3 and J is TRBJ1-1; D is undetermined. CDR3 size: 13 residues. The ends were cut back, 8 bases at V and 7 bases at J, with 17 bases in the middle. Germline loops: CDR1 MNHEY, CDR2 SVGEGT. The CDR3 nucleotides read TGTGCCAGCGCCAGCCCTGGGGAAGGTGAAGCTTTCTTT. Translation: CASASPGEGEAFF.

In its sample, this clonotype was seen many times. J is TRBJ2-2 and V is TRBV2; 7 nucleotides agree with TRBD1. Trimming removed 7 bases from V and 4 bases from J; junction bases left unmatched: 12. The V gene's germline CDR1 is SNHLY and CDR2 FYNNEI. The CDR3 has 16 residues. CDR3 in amino acids: CASNPTGTAITGELFF. The CDR3 DNA sequence: TGTGCCAGCAACCCGACAGGGACCGCAATCACCGGGGAGCTGTTTTTT.

The sample holds many counts of this clonotype. The chain links TRBV24-1 to TRBJ2-3, with D unclear. Germline V gene sequence: CDR1 KGHDR, CDR2 SFDVKD. V shed 0 bases and J shed 2 bases, with 8 bases lying between them. The CDR3 sequence is 15 residues long. The CDR3 DNA is TGTGCCACCAGTGATTTGGGAGATAACACAGATACGCAGTATTTT. Translating gives CATSDLGDNTDTQYF.